This entry is about one TCR beta chain. Its antigen target is currently unknown. One base away there is no much larger clone; base qualities are not given. Amplification of TCR beta CDR3 regions was carried out from RNA transcripts. For the first round of RT-PCR on the TCR CDR3, the HTBI primer set was used together with the Qiagen OneStep RT-PCR kit. A second multiplex PCR round built the libraries, followed by size selection and purification. The libraries were sequenced on an Illumina HiSeq2000 using paired-end 100 bp reads. As for how the authors treated the data: SOAPnuke was used to process the raw data, removing reads that contained adapters or uncalled bases, had a mean Phred below 15, or lacked an exact match to the constant primer or identifier. COPE v1.2.5 was used to merge the high-quality paired reads, and each unique nucleotide sequence was defined as a clonotype. Clonotypes were aligned to IMGT TRBV, TRBD and TRBJ reference segments using MiTCR v1.1. Only V-J combinations with frequency above 0.0001, covering 99% to 99.2% of repertoires, were analysed. A TCS score was defined as the ratio between F50 (clonal expansion) and ExV (chaos), using BLOSUM62-based TCRdist between CDR3 peptides within each V-J. Welch's t-statistics and random forest reduced roughly 500 V-J features to about 13, which were used in a naive Bayes classifier (R e1071). The Morisita-Horn index was used to measure how similar the thyroid and blood repertoires were. TCRdb reworked the public reads: Q25 trimming with fastp, MiXCR clone assembly, productive beta chains retained. Rows matching on CDR3 protein sequence are summarized as one entry with the most common DNA and genes. These V and J calls rely on TCRdb rather than the paper's analysis. In this sample the table shows 490,000 or so distinct CDR3 sequences, 40% to 50% of which occur a single time. The ten biggest clones cover about two fifths of the sample.

This sample is drawn from a study of T cells in Graves' hyperthyroidism and ophthalmopathy (dated by TCRdb to 2018 to 2020). Describing the broader study: TCR V-J signatures able to tell the groups apart were searched for in a discovery cohort of 100 or so patients, of whom over 40 had Graves' ophthalmopathy and 57 had stable Graves' hyperthyroidism. Prospective prediction of ophthalmopathy was tested in an independent validation cohort of 18 hyperthyroidism patients and some 17 patients who later progressed to ophthalmopathy. The study also compared thyroid tissue and blood T-cell repertoires from several Graves' hyperthyroidism patients. The paper describes TCR Vbeta CDR3 sequencing of fewer than 150 peripheral blood samples, made up of 40 to 45 ophthalmopathy patients, 70 to 75 hyperthyroidism patients and some 17 progressor patients. After sampling, hyperthyroidism patients received methimazole starting at 30 mg daily, and ophthalmopathy patients received high-dose intravenous methylprednisolone. The roughly 94 discovery patients were randomly divided into training and test sets at a 7:3 ratio. What the study reported, not specific to this receptor: No statistical method was used to fix the sample size in advance, and group allocation was not hidden from the investigators. Most expanded thyroid clonotypes (frequency above 0.001) were also detected in blood, suggesting blood repertoires may reflect thyroid immune responses. In validation, progression to ophthalmopathy was predicted by the model with around 71% sensitivity and about 72% specificity, a median of approximately 6.5 months before onset. In cross-validation, a model built on a 13 V-J signature told ophthalmopathy apart from stable hyperthyroidism with just under 90% sensitivity and roughly 81% specificity, and in testing the same model reached 80%/75%.

The CDR3 measures 16 amino acids from cysteine to phenylalanine. Left in the record is the CDR3 DNA by itself, 48 bases read in frame from the first base. Trimmed from V: 2 bases; trimmed from J: 6 bases; junction bases lacking a gene match: 9. The germline V gene encodes CDR1 ENHRY and CDR2 SYGVKD. Exclusion was applied to patients with uncontrolled infections, other autoimmune diseases, pregnancy or lactation. Diagnoses relied on clinical symptoms, serum thyroxine and TRAb, thyroid ultrasound and orbital computed tomography. Trizol reagent was used to extract total RNA, and RNA quality was then checked on an Agilent 2100 Bioanalyzer.

Sequencing used peripheral blood or thyroid tissue (not recorded which). This receptor was identified in an adult woman with Graves' disease, either hyperthyroidism or ophthalmopathy (not recorded which). Here the chain combines TRBV10-3 and TRBJ2-2; TRBD1 matches 7 bases in the middle. The sequence in DNA is TGTGCCATCAGTGAGAGACAGGGAGACTTGGCCGGGGAGCTGTTTTTT. It specifies CAISERQGDLAGELFF.